Shown below are 2 T cell receptor beta chains from a single sample sequenced in a study of regulatory T cells in long-lasting Graves disease. With iRepertoire HTBI primers and Arm-PCR of CDR3 regions, TCR beta libraries were built. TCRdb re-called the multiplex PCR reads through MiXCR, storing one row per CDR3 protein. The table records 620,000 or so distinct CDR3 sequences, roughly 15% of them present only once. Time point of the sample: newly diagnosed GD, antithyroid drugs for less than 3 months. RNA from PBMCs was the source of the TCR library. These data were also reused for a study on T cells in Graves' hyperthyroidism and ophthalmopathy.

The sample here was peripheral blood mononuclear cells (PBMCs), taken at new diagnosis, from a patient treated with antithyroid drugs. The receptors here all came from a woman aged 25 to 39 with Graves disease.

Points on this clonotype: A read error may be the cause here, since a much bigger clone is one base away. The chain uses TRBV15 and TRBJ1-1; 7 positions match TRBD1. The CDR3 extends over 15 amino acids. CDR1 LNHNV and CDR2 YYDKDF come from the germline V gene (reference sequence). V lost 5 bases, J lost 2 bases, and 8 bases stayed unmatched. The CDR3 nucleotides are TGTGCCACCAGCGGAGCGAGGGGGCTTAACACTGAAGCTTTCTTT. It codes for CATSGARGLNTEAFF.

At least ten counts were recorded for this clonotype. The chain employs TRBV7-9 and TRBJ2-5; D gene unclear. CDR3 size: 13 residues. The V gene lost 5 bases and the J gene lost 3 bases, with 10 bases spanning the gap. Germline loops: CDR1 SEHNR, CDR2 FQNEAQ (reference sequence). CDR3 sequence reads: CASSLWTEETQYF. CDR3 sequence (DNA): TGTGCCAGCAGCCTGTGGACGGAAGAGACCCAGTACTTC.